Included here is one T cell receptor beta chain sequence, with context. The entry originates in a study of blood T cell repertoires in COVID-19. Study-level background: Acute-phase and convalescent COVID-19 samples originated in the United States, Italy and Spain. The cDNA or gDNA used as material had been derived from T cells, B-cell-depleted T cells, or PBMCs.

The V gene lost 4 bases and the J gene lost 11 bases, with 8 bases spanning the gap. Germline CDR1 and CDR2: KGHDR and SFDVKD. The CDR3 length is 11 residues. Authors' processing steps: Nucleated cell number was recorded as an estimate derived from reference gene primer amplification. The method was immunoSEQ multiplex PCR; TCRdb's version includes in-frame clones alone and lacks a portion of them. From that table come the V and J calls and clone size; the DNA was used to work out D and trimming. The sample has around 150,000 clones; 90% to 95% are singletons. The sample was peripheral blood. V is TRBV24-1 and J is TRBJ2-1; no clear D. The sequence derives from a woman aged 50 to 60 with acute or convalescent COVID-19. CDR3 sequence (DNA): TGTGCCACCAGTGAGGGCATCAAGCAGTTCTTC. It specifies CATSEGIKQFF.